This entry describes one T cell receptor beta chain. Its matching antigen is unknown. Sequencing was performed with immunoSEQ multiplex PCR; in TCRdb, only in-frame clones are kept and a portion is missing. The sample records over 100,000 clones, roughly 96% being singletons. In germline, CDR1 is LGHNA, CDR2 YSLEER. The CDR3 covers 14 residues. V lost 1 base to trimming and J lost 4 bases, with 8 bases between them. The data derive from a study of graft-versus-host responses after intestinal transplantation. The chain is built from TRBV4-3 and TRBJ2-1; weak D call: TRBD2 (5 bases). The clonotype was recovered from a human donor who received an intestinal transplant. The sample was unstimulated CD8+ T cells sorted from spleen or lymph node cells, taken before intestinal transplant. CDR3 amino acids: CASSQGTGYNEQFF. The CDR3 nucleotides are TGCGCCAGCAGCCAAGGGACTGGATACAATGAGCAGTTCTTC.